This T cell receptor (beta chain) was captured in a study of T cell clonotyping in hematopoietic cell transplantation. V lost 4 bases, J lost 1 base, and 4 bases stayed unmatched. CDR1 SGHKS and CDR2 YYEKEE come from the germline V gene (reference sequence). The CDR3 loop spans 15 amino acids. Study conclusions and caveats: Graft donor and pretransplant recipient Inverse Simpson Index values predicted broader posttransplant TCR diversity. At the given depth, recipient repertoires were over 95% de novo clonotypes.

Assay used: immunoSEQ multiplex PCR; TCRdb lists only in-frame clones, some missing. This sample has some 6,300 clones, with about 87% found just once. Regarding this clone: The antigen remains undetermined.

The clonotype was recovered from a female patient aged 35-55 years who had an allogeneic stem cell transplant from a related donor, so the T cells may come from the graft donor. Some clones in this sample may be carry-over from other donors' samples. The genes are TRBV5-5 and TRBJ2-2, with TRBD1 matching over 7 bases. The starting material was peripheral blood mononuclear cells, obtained 100 days after allogeneic stem cell transplant. CDR3 coding DNA: TGTGCCAGCAGCGACGACAGGGTGAACACCGGGGAGCTGTTTTTT. Translating gives CASSDDRVNTGELFF.